Sequencing of this T cell receptor beta chain was carried out in a study of technical replicates of blood from several donors. The V gene lost 0 bases and the J gene lost 4 bases, with 14 bases spanning the gap. This CDR3 contains 15 residues. Germline CDR1 SGHRS, CDR2 YFSETQ. The table came from immunoSEQ multiplex PCR; TCRdb's copy has only in-frame clones and leaves some out. Among about 53,000 clones listed, roughly 84% were seen once. The receptor was derived from a human donor in good health. Some clones in this sample may be carry-over from other donors' samples. The rearrangement links TRBV5-1 to TRBJ2-7, with a weak D call TRBD2 (6 bases). The material sequenced was PBMCs. In DNA, the CDR3 is TGCGCCAGCAGCTTGGACCCCGGGAGCGGGTACGAGCAGTACTTC. It yields the protein CASSLDPGSGYEQYF.